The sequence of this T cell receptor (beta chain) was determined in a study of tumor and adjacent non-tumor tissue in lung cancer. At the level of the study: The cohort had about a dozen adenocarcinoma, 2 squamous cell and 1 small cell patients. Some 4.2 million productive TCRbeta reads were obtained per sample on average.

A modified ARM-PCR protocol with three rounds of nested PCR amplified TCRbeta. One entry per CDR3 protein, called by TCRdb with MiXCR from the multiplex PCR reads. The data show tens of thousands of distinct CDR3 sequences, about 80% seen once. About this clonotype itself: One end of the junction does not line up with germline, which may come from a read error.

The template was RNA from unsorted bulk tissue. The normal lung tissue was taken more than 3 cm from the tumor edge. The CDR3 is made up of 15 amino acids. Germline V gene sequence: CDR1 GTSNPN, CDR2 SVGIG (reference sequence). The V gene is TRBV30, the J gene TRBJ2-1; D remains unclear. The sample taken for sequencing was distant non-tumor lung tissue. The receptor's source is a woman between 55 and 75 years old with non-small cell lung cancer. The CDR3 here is CAWSGDWLSNNERFF. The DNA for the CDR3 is TGTGCCTGGAGCGGAGACTGGCTCAGTAACAATGAGCGGTTCTTC.